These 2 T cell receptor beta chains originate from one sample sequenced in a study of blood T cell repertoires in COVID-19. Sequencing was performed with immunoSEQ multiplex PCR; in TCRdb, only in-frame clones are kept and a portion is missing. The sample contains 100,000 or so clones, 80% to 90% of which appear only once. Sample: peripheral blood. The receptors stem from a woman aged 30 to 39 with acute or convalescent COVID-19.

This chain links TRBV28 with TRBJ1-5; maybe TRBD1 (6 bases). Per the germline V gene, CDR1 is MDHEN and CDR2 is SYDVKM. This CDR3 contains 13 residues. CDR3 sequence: CGGGAKGNQPQHF. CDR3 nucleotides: TGTGGCGGGGGGGCTAAGGGCAATCAGCCCCAGCATTTT.

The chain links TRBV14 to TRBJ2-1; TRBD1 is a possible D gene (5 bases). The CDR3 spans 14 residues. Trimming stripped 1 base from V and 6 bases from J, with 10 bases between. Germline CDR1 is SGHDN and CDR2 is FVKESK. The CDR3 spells CASSQGGSGNEQFF. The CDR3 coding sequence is TGTGCCAGCAGCCAAGGGGGCTCCGGCAATGAGCAGTTCTTC.